Listed here are 27 T cell receptor beta chains from one sample, sequenced in a study of early T cells in non-severe SARS-CoV-2 infection. MiXCR, applied by TCRdb to the 5' RACE reads, yields one record per CDR3 protein. Here the sample spans 90,000 or so distinct CDR3 sequences, under 15% being singletons. Sequenced: whole blood. The source of these receptors is an adult who was a healthcare worker with PCR-confirmed SARS-CoV-2 infection or an uninfected control (not recorded which).

Concerning this clonotype: Being one base from a much bigger clone, this may be a read error. V usage is TRBV6-2 or TRBV6-3 and J usage is TRBJ2-2; TRBD2 matches at 9 bases. Germline CDR1 and CDR2: MNHEY and SVGEGT. This CDR3 has 14 amino acids. The DNA of the CDR3 is TGTGCCAGCAGGCGGGAGGGCGACACCGGGGAGCTGTCTTTT. The encoded protein is CASRREGDTGELSF.

This clonotype was counted a few times. The V call is TRBV5-1, the J call TRBJ2-7; D unclear. V lost 4 bases, J lost 4 bases, and 9 bases lay in between. Germline V gene sequence: CDR1 SGHRS, CDR2 YFSETQ. CDR3 size: 12 residues. CDR3 nucleotide sequence: TGCGCCAGCAGCGTAGACATGTACGAGCAGTACTTC. Amino acids: CASSVDMYEQYF.

This rearrangement joins TRBV7-6 to TRBJ2-3; D is undetermined. V lost 1 base, J lost 7 bases, and 6 bases lay in between. The CDR3 has 12 amino acids. Germline CDR1 and CDR2: SGHVS and FNYEAQ. The CDR3 reads CASSLEGNTQYF. Written as DNA, the CDR3 is TGTGCCAGCAGCTTAGAAGGGAATACGCAGTATTTT. The full variable domain, completed using reference TRBV7-6 and TRBJ2-3, is GAGVSQSPRYKVTKRGQDVALRCDPISGHVSLYWYRQALGQGPEFLTYFNYEAQQDKSGLPNDRFSAERPEGSISTLTIQRTEQRDSAMYRCASSLEGNTQYFGPGTRLTVL.

The chain employs TRBV11-1 and TRBJ2-7; TRBD1 aligns across 8 bases. Looked up from germline, CDR1 is SGHAT and CDR2 is FQDESV (reference sequence). The J segment lost 2 bases and the V segment lost 8 bases, leaving 8 bases of the junction unmatched. This CDR3 spans 14 amino acids. CDR3 sequence: CASGGTGPTYEQYF. In DNA form, the CDR3 reads TGTGCCAGCGGCGGGACAGGCCCTACCTACGAGCAGTACTTC.

The gene calls are TRBV7-6 and TRBJ2-3; possibly TRBD2 for D (5 bases). Germline V gene data show CDR1 as SGHVS and CDR2 as FNYEAQ. Trimming took off 1 base at V and 3 bases at J, with 11 bases between the two ends. The CDR3 totals 15 residues. CDR3 loop: CASSLVVGITDTQYF. The CDR3 DNA sequence: TGTGCCAGCAGCTTAGTTGTCGGGATTACAGATACGCAGTATTTT.

This clonotype came up many times. The genes are TRBV7-9 and TRBJ1-3, with D possibly being TRBD1 (5 bases). Germline CDR1 is SEHNR and CDR2 is FQNEAQ (reference sequence). Trimming left V 2 bases short and J 0 bases short, with 5 bases between. The CDR3 spans 14 residues. Written as DNA, the CDR3 is TGTGCCAGCAGCTTACAGGGCTCTGGAAACACCATATATTTT. Amino acids: CASSLQGSGNTIYF.

In its sample, this clonotype was seen many times. The chain has TRBV9 and TRBJ2-7; D is possibly TRBD2 (5 bases). Trimming removed 0 bases from V and 5 bases from J, with 12 bases in between. There are 14 residues in the CDR3. The germline V gene encodes CDR1 SGDLS and CDR2 YYNGEE. For the CDR3, the DNA is TGTGCCAGCAGCGTAGGTCGGGGTTCAGACGAGCAGTACTTC. Amino acid sequence: CASSVGRGSDEQYF.

DNA of the CDR3: TGTGCCAGCAGTTTGAGGGGGGAAGCTTTCTTT. Encoded protein: CASSLRGEAFF. J is TRBJ1-1 and V is TRBV12-3 or TRBV12-4, with D possibly being TRBD1 (6 bases). The CDR3 loop spans 11 amino acids. Trimming shortened V by 3 bases and J by 8 bases, and 7 bases separated the two germline ends.

This rearrangement joins TRBV7-9 to TRBJ1-2; D gene ambiguous. Germline V lookup: CDR1 SEHNR, CDR2 FQNEAQ (reference sequence). V was clipped by 0 bases and J by 0 bases, with 5 bases between them. CDR3 length equals 14 residues. CDR3 sequence reads: CASSLAEANYGYTF. The DNA of the CDR3 is TGTGCCAGCAGCTTAGCGGAGGCTAACTATGGCTACACCTTC.

This clonotype was observed a few times. The chain recombines TRBV11-2 with TRBJ2-5; no reliable D call. CDR3 length equals 13 residues. The V gene's germline CDR1 is SGHAT and CDR2 FQNNGV. V was cut by 5 bases and J by 3 bases, with 10 bases left in between. In DNA form, the CDR3 reads TGTGCCAGCAGCCGCGAGGTAGAAGAGACCCAGTACTTC. It is translated as CASSREVEETQYF.

This clonotype was detected a few times. The chain couples TRBV18 to TRBJ2-3; 7 bases align to TRBD2. J was trimmed by 6 bases and V by 1 base; bases with no gene match: 7. Germline V gene data show CDR1 as KGHSH and CDR2 as LQKENI. The CDR3 is 15 residues long. CDR3 residues: CASSPQGGHVDTQYF. CDR3 nucleotide sequence: TGTGCCAGCTCACCACAGGGAGGGCACGTTGATACGCAGTATTTT.

The rearrangement joins TRBV20-1 to TRBJ2-5; no clear D gene. The CDR3 extends over 14 amino acids. Trimming removed 3 bases at V and 5 bases at J, with 16 bases between. Looked up from germline, CDR1 is DFQATT and CDR2 is SNEGSKA (reference sequence). The DNA for the CDR3 is TGCAGTGCTAGTCACTTGATCTCCCGCGAGACCCAGTACTTC. It encodes CSASHLISRETQYF.

This chain uses TRBV9 with TRBJ2-1; D possibly matches TRBD1 or TRBD2 (5 bases each). Trimming cost V 3 bases and J 4 bases, with 17 bases left between them. This CDR3 is built from 16 residues. Germline values: CDR1 SGDLS, CDR2 YYNGEE. The CDR3 DNA reads TGTGCCAGCAGCGGTACTTGGGACCAGGCTTACAATGAGCAGTTCTTC. It codes for CASSGTWDQAYNEQFF.

Turning to this clonotype: Its ends do not fully match the called genes, so a read error is possible. The chain has TRBV12-3 or TRBV12-4 and TRBJ2-1; the match to TRBD2 covers 14 bases. The CDR3 has 16 amino acids. This CDR3 reads CAGSVGLAGEVYEQFF. The CDR3 DNA reads as TGTGCCGGCAGTGTGGGACTAGCGGGAGAAGTCTATGAGCAGTTCTTC.

This clonotype was counted ten times or more. The chain recombines TRBV19 with TRBJ2-3; D possibly corresponds to TRBD1 (5 bases). The germline V and J ends were trimmed by 5 bases and 2 bases, with 8 bases remaining between them. Germline assignment: CDR1 LNHDA and CDR2 SQIVND (reference sequence). This CDR3 has 13 residues. The CDR3 region has the DNA TGTGCCAGTAGTGGACAAGCCACAGATACGCAGTATTTT. Translated: CASSGQATDTQYF.

With respect to this clonotype: In this CDR3 the conserved last residue, phenylalanine or tryptophan, is missing, so a read error is likely. This rearrangement joins TRBV13 to TRBJ2-3, with TRBD1 matching 10 bases. Looked up from germline, CDR1 is PRHDT and CDR2 is FYEKMQ (reference sequence). The CDR3 has 16 residues. V was pared by 1 base and J by 1 base, with 2 bases of the junction left unmatched. The CDR3 DNA follows: TGTGCCAGCAGCTTAGAAGGGACAGGGGGCACAGATACGCAGTATTTG. Its protein is CASSLEGTGGTDTQYL.

This clonotype has more than one count but fewer than ten. The rearrangement joins TRBV30 to TRBJ2-7; no clear D gene. V lost 2 bases to trimming and J lost 3 bases, with 11 bases between them. CDR3 length equals 13 residues. Germline V gene data show CDR1 as GTSNPN and CDR2 as SVGIG (reference sequence). The chain's CDR3 is CAWSRPLGYEQYF. CDR3 in DNA: TGTGCCTGGAGTCGACCACTCGGCTACGAGCAGTACTTC.

This clonotype was counted many times. V is TRBV18 and J is TRBJ2-7; TRBD1 matches at 11 bases. Germline V gene sequence: CDR1 KGHSH, CDR2 LQKENI. This CDR3 comprises 14 residues. V lost 3 bases and J lost 9; bases outside the gene matches: 7. CDR3: CASSPEGQGVTQYF. The CDR3 DNA sequence: TGTGCCAGCTCACCGGAGGGACAGGGGGTGACGCAGTACTTC. Full variable domain (remainder filled in from reference TRBV18 and TRBJ2-7): NAGVMQNPRHLVRRRGQEARLRCSPMKGHSHVYWYRQLPEEGLKFMVYLQKENIIDESGMPKERFSAEFPKEGPSILRIQQVVRGDSAAYFCASSPEGQGVTQYFGPGTRLTVT.

CDR3 DNA: TGTGCCAGCAGCCAAGATTGGCGGGAGGGCCCCTACAATGAGCAGTTCTTC. This translates into CASSQDWREGPYNEQFF. This chain links TRBV3-1 with TRBJ2-1; 9 bases are a match to TRBD2. Trimming removed 0 bases from V and 2 bases from J; junction bases left unmatched: 5. Germline CDR1 is LGHDT and CDR2 is YNNKEL (reference sequence). The CDR3 length is 17 residues.

The V call is TRBV11-2, the J call TRBJ2-1; tentatively, D is TRBD1 or TRBD2 (5 bases each). The CDR3 loop spans 14 amino acids. Looked up from germline, CDR1 is SGHAT and CDR2 is FQNNGV. V was clipped by 3 bases and J by 9 bases, with 15 bases between them. CDR3 region: CASSLRHGGAEQFF. The DNA for the CDR3 is TGTGCCAGCAGCTTGAGACATGGGGGAGCTGAGCAGTTCTTC. The full variable domain, its missing parts supplied by reference TRBV11-2 and TRBJ2-1, is EAGVAQSPRYKIIEKRQSVAFWCNPISGHATLYWYQQILGQGPKLLIQFQNNGVVDDSQLPKDRFSAERLKGVDSTLKIQPAKLEDSAVYLCASSLRHGGAEQFFGPGTRLTVL.

In this sample, this clonotype turned up a few times. DNA for the CDR3: TGCAGCACTCGGACAGATCAAAATTCACCCCTCCACTTT. Protein: CSTRTDQNSPLHF. The chain employs TRBV29-1 and TRBJ1-6; possibly TRBD1 for D (6 bases). This CDR3 region has 13 residues. Trimming took 8 bases from V and 7 from J, leaving 15 bases between them. Germline V gives CDR1 SQVTM, CDR2 ANQGSEA.

V usage is TRBV6-5 and J usage is TRBJ2-1; 7 bases line up with TRBD2. The CDR3 has 14 residues. The V and J ends lost 7 bases and 3 bases, in that order; junction bases with no gene match: 6. CDR1 is MNHEY, CDR2 SVGAGI, per germline. CDR3: CASKGRGNYNEQFF. The CDR3 DNA reads as TGTGCCAGCAAGGGGAGGGGTAACTACAATGAGCAGTTCTTC.

V and J are TRBV7-3 and TRBJ2-2; D remains ambiguous. The CDR3 length is 15 residues. Trimming pared 1 base from V and 4 bases from J, leaving 10 bases between. Germline CDR1 reads SGHTA; CDR2 reads FQGTGA. The CDR3 DNA sequence: TGTGCCAGCAGCTTAATGTCTTCGGGCACCGGGGAGCTGTTTTTT. Protein sequence: CASSLMSSGTGELFF. Looking up the rest from reference TRBV7-3 and TRBJ2-2 gives the full variable domain: GAGVSQTPSNKVTEKGKYVELRCDPISGHTALYWYRQSLGQGPEFLIYFQGTGAADDSGLPNDRFFAVRPEGSVSTLKIQRTERGDSAVYLCASSLMSSGTGELFFGEGSRLTVL.

This clonotype was found a few times. This chain links TRBV7-6 with TRBJ2-3; D remains ambiguous. The V gene lost 4 bases and the J gene lost 4 bases, with 9 bases spanning the gap. The V gene's germline CDR1 is SGHVS and CDR2 FNYEAQ. The CDR3 length is 13 residues. The CDR3 spells CASSSRPADTQYF. CDR3 nucleotides: TGTGCCAGCAGCTCCCGTCCCGCAGATACGCAGTATTTT.

The chain combines TRBV28 with TRBJ2-1; D is undetermined. CDR3 length: 12 amino acids. Germline V gives CDR1 MDHEN, CDR2 SYDVKM. Trimming removed 6 bases at V and 7 bases at J, with 10 bases between. The CDR3 loop is CASRTPANEQFF. The CDR3 DNA reads TGTGCCAGCAGAACACCGGCTAATGAGCAGTTCTTC.

The rearrangement links TRBV15 to TRBJ2-1, with 13 bases aligning to TRBD2. Germline V CDR1 and CDR2: LNHNV, YYDKDF (reference sequence). V gave up 2 bases and J gave up 8 bases; unmatched junction bases: 3. The CDR3 sequence is 15 residues long. The CDR3 nucleotides read TGTGCCACCAGCAGAAGAACTAGCGGGAGGGATGAGCAGTTCTTC. Its protein is CATSRRTSGRDEQFF. The entire variable domain, with the rest obtained from reference TRBV15 and TRBJ2-1, is as follows: DAMVIQNPRYQVTQFGKPVTLSCSQTLNHNVMYWYQQKSSQAPKLLFHYYDKDFNNEADTPDNFQSRRPNTSFCFLDIRSPGLGDTAMYLCATSRRTSGRDEQFFGPGTRLTVL.

The chain employs TRBV7-8 and TRBJ2-1, with D perhaps assigned TRBD1 or TRBD2 (5 bases each). CDR3 length equals 15 residues. Trimming took off 0 bases at V and 3 bases at J, with 9 bases between the two ends. Germline loops: CDR1 SGHVS, CDR2 FQNEAQ. CDR3 DNA sequence: TGTGCCAGCAGCTTAGCAAGGGGAGACTACAATGAGCAGTTCTTC. Translation gives CASSLARGDYNEQFF.